The clone carrying this T cell receptor beta chain showed up just a few times. With TRAV- and TRBV-specific primers, first-strand cDNA was made, covering the alpha and beta chains. Amplification of TCRs used a constant-region primer and V-primer adapter for around 19 PCR cycles. TCRdb reanalysed the reads using MiXCR and keeps one entry per CDR3 protein. The sample gives tens of thousands of distinct CDR3 sequences, 15% to 20% of which show up once; over 1.2% is in the top ten. The data stem from a study of low-dose radiotherapy and immunotherapy resistance in tumors. Study-level information: Cohort 1 was treated with 0.5 Gy per fraction at 2-week intervals, amounting to 6.5 Gy overall.

The CDR3 is made up of 15 amino acids. V shed 4 bases and J 2 bases; nucleotides not matched to a gene: 3. CDR1 and CDR2 from the germline V gene are SGHRS and YFSETQ. The sample's time point: after trial treatment. Treatment defined: LDRT plus nivolumab, ipilimumab, low-dose cyclophosphamide and aspirin (RACIN trial). Treatment combined nivolumab, ipilimumab, aspirin, low-dose cyclophosphamide and low-dose radiotherapy in a dose-escalation trial. Tumors of eligible patients were advanced, solid and lacking tumor-infiltrating lymphocytes. This TCR was recovered from a male donor with prostate cancer. The rearrangement links TRBV5-1 to TRBJ2-3, with 11 bases that match TRBD2. The starting material was PBMCs, obtained after low-dose radiotherapy plus immunotherapy. CDR3 nucleotide sequence: TGCGCCAGCAGCGGGACTAGCGGAACCACAGATACGCAGTATTTT. Translated: CASSGTSGTTDTQYF.